This passage covers 21 T cell receptor beta chains from one sample sequenced in a study of molecular identifiers for immune sequencing clone quantification. TCRdb re-analysed the PCR reads in MiXCR, keeping a single row per CDR3 protein. This sample carries about 640,000 distinct CDR3 sequences, 15% to 20% of them seen once, and the ten largest clones take around 0.86%. The sequencing sample was made of naive CD8+ T cells from blood, with Jurkat cell RNA spiked in. Documented subset: FACS-sorted CD8+CD4-CCR7+CD45RA+ naive T cells. These receptors were collected from a human donor in good health. Some libraries in this study had Jurkat cell RNA spiked in.

For this clonotype: This may arise from a read error, as a much more abundant clone is one base away. The V call is TRBV4-3, the J call TRBJ2-7; D not resolved. The CDR3 is made up of 15 amino acids. Germline CDR1 is LGHNA and CDR2 is YSLEER. In nucleotides, the CDR3 is TGCGCCAGCAGCCAAGACCTTACAGCCTCCCACGAGCAGTACTTC. It specifies CASSQDLTASHEQYF.

To note about this clonotype: The CDR3 ends on some other residue instead of the conserved phenylalanine or tryptophan, so this is likely a read error. The V gene is TRBV4-3, the J gene TRBJ2-7, with no clear D. The CDR3 has 13 amino acids. Germline V gene sequence: CDR1 LGHNA, CDR2 YSLEER. V was cut by 1 base and J by 4 bases, with 8 bases left in between. The CDR3 region has the DNA TGCGCCAGCAGCCAAGTAGTAGATTACGAGCAGTACTCC. Encoded protein: CASSQVVDYEQYS.

This clonotype appeared many times. V is TRBV11-2 and J is TRBJ2-5; D might be TRBD1 (6 bases). Trimming cost V 1 base and J 2 bases, with 17 bases left between them. CDR1 and CDR2 from the germline V gene are SGHAT and FQNNGV. CDR3 length: 17 amino acids. The CDR3 spells CASSLVGGGLTQETQYF. In nucleotides, the CDR3 is TGTGCCAGCAGCTTAGTTGGTGGGGGCCTCACTCAAGAGACCCAGTACTTC.

This clonotype has just a few counts. This chain connects TRBV30 to TRBJ1-2, with D unclear. CDR1 is GTSNPN, CDR2 SVGIG, per germline (reference sequence). The CDR3 extends over 13 amino acids. V lost 3 bases and J 5 bases, leaving 13 bases between the germline ends. CDR3 sequence: CAWRDMGVYGYTF. CDR3 nucleotide sequence: TGTGCCTGGAGAGACATGGGAGTTTATGGCTACACCTTC. Full variable domain (outside the CDR3, taken from reference TRBV30 and TRBJ1-2): SQTIHQWPATLVQPVGSPLSLECTVEGTSNPNLYWYRQAAGRGLQLLFYSVGIGQISSEVPQNLSASRPQDRQFILSSKKLLLSDSGFYLCAWRDMGVYGYTFGSGTRLTVV.

At least ten counts were recorded for this clonotype. J is TRBJ2-2 and V is TRBV20-1; the D gene is possibly TRBD2 (6 bases). Germline assignment: CDR1 DFQATT and CDR2 SNEGSKA (reference sequence). The CDR3 length is 12 residues. V was shortened by 5 bases and J by 6 bases, with 10 bases between the two germline ends. Here the CDR3 DNA reads TGCAGTGCTGTCGGACTACCCGGGGAGCTGTTTTTT. This gives the protein CSAVGLPGELFF.

The CDR3 DNA is TGCGCCAGCAGCCAAGATTTGGCTAGCGGTACCTACGAGCAGTACTTC. Its protein is CASSQDLASGTYEQYF. This chain links TRBV4-3 with TRBJ2-7; the match to TRBD2 covers 7 bases. V dropped 0 bases and J dropped 2; count of bases not matched to a gene: 7. The CDR3 length is 16 residues. Looked up from germline, CDR1 is LGHNA and CDR2 is YSLEER.

The chain combines TRBV6-2 or TRBV6-3 with TRBJ1-6, with a possible D match to TRBD1 (5 bases). CDR1 and CDR2 (germline): MNHEY, SVGEGT. Deletions cut 0 bases from V and 7 bases from J, with 10 bases between. This CDR3 contains 15 residues. CDR3 loop: CASSYSLGRNSPLHF. The CDR3, as DNA: TGTGCCAGCAGTTACTCGTTGGGGCGAAATTCACCCCTCCACTTT.

This clonotype came up many times. The chain joins TRBV4-3 to TRBJ2-7; either TRBD1 or TRBD2 may supply D (5 bases each). The V and J ends lost 0 bases and 1 base respectively, with 10 bases between them. In germline, CDR1 is LGHNA, CDR2 YSLEER. The CDR3 spans 15 residues. The CDR3 loop is CASSQERDLSYEQYF. The DNA of the CDR3 is TGCGCCAGCAGCCAAGAAAGGGACCTATCCTACGAGCAGTACTTC.

Note on this clonotype: Compared with germline, one end of the junction differs, possibly owing to a read error. V gene TRBV5-1 combines with J gene TRBJ1-1, with D possibly TRBD1 on 5 matching bases. The CDR3 runs to 12 residues. Germline CDR1 is SGHRS and CDR2 is YFSETQ. The CDR3 protein is CASSRTDTEAFF. Written as DNA, the CDR3 is TGCGCCAGCAGCCGTACGGACACTGAAGCCTTCTTT.

V gene TRBV4-1 combines with J gene TRBJ1-5, with 11 positions matching TRBD1. V lost 2 bases to trimming and J lost 2 bases; unmatched junction nucleotides: 2. This CDR3 is built from 16 residues. Germline V CDR1 and CDR2: MGHRA, YSYEKL. The CDR3, as DNA: TGCGCCAGCAGCCAATGGGGACAGGGGGGCAATCAGCCCCAGCATTTT. It is translated as CASSQWGQGGNQPQHF.

Regarding this clonotype: The CDR3 end shows no conserved phenylalanine or tryptophan, and so a read error is likely. The rearrangement joins TRBV20-1 to TRBJ1-1; 10 positions match TRBD1. The J segment lost 1 base and the V segment lost 2 bases, leaving 13 bases of the junction unmatched. Germline CDR1 and CDR2: DFQATT and SNEGSKA (reference sequence). This CDR3 contains 18 residues. The CDR3 DNA is TGCAGTGCTAGATTAACCGGGACAGGGGAATTTGGGAACACTGAAGCTTTCTCT. Residues: CSARLTGTGEFGNTEAFS.

This clonotype occurred many times. The CDR3 spells CASSQTGGVEQYF. As DNA, the CDR3 is TGTGCCAGCAGTCAAACAGGGGGCGTTGAGCAGTACTTC. The chain recombines TRBV6-2 or TRBV6-3 with TRBJ2-7, with TRBD1 identical over 9 bases. In germline, CDR1 is MNHEY, CDR2 SVGEGT. The CDR3 length is 13 residues. The V segment lost 5 bases and the J segment 7 bases; nucleotides outside the gene matches: 6.

In its sample, this clonotype was seen many times. The chain is built from TRBV7-9 and TRBJ1-1; D is unresolved. CDR1 is SEHNR and CDR2 is FQNEAQ in the germline V gene (reference sequence). The V end was cut by 5 bases, the J end by 1 base, with 14 bases between. This CDR3 has 15 residues. CDR3 DNA: TGTGCCAGCAGCCCAAAAGACATTCGGAACACTGAAGCTTTCTTT. Translated: CASSPKDIRNTEAFF. The variable domain in full, with the rest retrieved from reference TRBV7-9 and TRBJ1-1, is DTGVSQNPRHKITKRGQNVTFRCDPISEHNRLYWYRQTLGQGPEFLTYFQNEAQLEKSRLLSDRFSAERPKGSFSTLEIQRTEQGDSAMYLCASSPKDIRNTEAFFGQGTRLTVV.

In DNA, the CDR3 is TGCGCCAGCAGCCAAGACCCATTTCCGGGAGGAAAATATTCACCCCTCCACTTT. It encodes CASSQDPFPGGKYSPLHF. The J gene is TRBJ1-6, the V gene TRBV4-3; D ambiguous. Trimming took off 0 bases at V and 8 bases at J, with 20 bases between the two ends. Germline CDR1 LGHNA, CDR2 YSLEER. The CDR3 sequence is 18 residues long.

This clonotype was detected only a few times. A much larger clonotype is one base distant, so this may be a read error. The CDR3 nucleotides read TGTGCCTGGACTGGGGGCTACGGGCAGTACTTC. It translates to CAWTGGYGQYF. The chain joins TRBV30 to TRBJ2-7; tentatively, D is TRBD1 (6 bases). Germline V gives CDR1 GTSNPN, CDR2 SVGIG (reference sequence). The CDR3 runs 11 residues.

This clonotype was found many times. The chain links TRBV27 to TRBJ2-7; the D call may be TRBD1 or TRBD2 (6 bases each). The germline CDR1 and CDR2 sequences are MNHEY and SMNVEV (reference sequence). Between the trimmed V and J ends, which lost 3 bases and 0 bases, there was a span of 9 bases. This CDR3 has 14 amino acids. CDR3 loop: CASSLSGASYEQYF. CDR3 bases: TGTGCCAGCAGTTTGTCGGGGGCCTCCTACGAGCAGTACTTC.

At least ten counts were recorded for this clonotype. The rearrangement joins TRBV20-1 to TRBJ2-3; no clear D. CDR3 length: 17 amino acids. Per germline, CDR1 DFQATT and CDR2 SNEGSKA (reference sequence). Trimming shortened V by 0 bases and J by 2 bases, and 18 bases separated the two germline ends. The CDR3 here is CSARDNADTLLTDTQYF. CDR3 coding DNA: TGCAGTGCTAGAGATAATGCGGATACCCTCCTCACAGATACGCAGTATTTT.

At least ten counts were recorded for this clonotype. The gene calls are TRBV29-1 and TRBJ2-1; D tentatively reads TRBD1 or TRBD2 (5 bases each). V lost 7 bases to trimming and J lost 2 bases, with 18 bases between them. The germline gives CDR1 SQVTM, CDR2 ANQGSEA. The CDR3 has 15 residues. The chain's CDR3 is CSALGRPSTYNEQFF. In nucleotides, the CDR3 is TGCAGCGCCTTGGGACGACCCTCAACCTACAATGAGCAGTTCTTC.

Ten or more counts support this clonotype. This rearrangement joins TRBV27 to TRBJ2-3; tentative D call: TRBD2 (6 bases). The CDR3 consists of 16 residues. Germline V gives CDR1 MNHEY, CDR2 SMNVEV (reference sequence). V shed 5 bases and J shed 5 bases, with 20 bases lying between them. The CDR3 reads CASSPFRPPGGDTQYF. CDR3 bases: TGTGCCAGCAGTCCGTTTAGGCCGCCCGGGGGAGATACGCAGTATTTT.

This clonotype was observed at least ten times. The chain is built from TRBV27 and TRBJ2-2, with TRBD1 matching 8 bases. Germline CDR1 and CDR2: MNHEY and SMNVEV (reference sequence). The CDR3 covers 16 residues. V lost 6 bases and J lost 1; bases outside the gene matches: 7. The CDR3 here is CASSLTGARNTGELFF. The CDR3 DNA sequence: TGTGCCAGCAGCCTGACAGGGGCTAGGAACACCGGGGAGCTGTTTTTT.

This clonotype has at least ten counts. This chain connects TRBV5-5 to TRBJ2-3; maybe TRBD2 (5 bases). With 3 bases removed from V and 0 bases from J, the gap between germline ends came to 11 bases. The CDR3 consists of 15 residues. Germline assignment: CDR1 SGHKS and CDR2 YYEKEE (reference sequence). CDR3 DNA sequence: TGTGCCAGCAGCTCTGGAGCGGCTAGCACAGATACGCAGTATTTT. Amino acids: CASSSGAASTDTQYF.